These 28 T cell receptor beta chains were all obtained from the same sample, sequenced in a study of human T cells and chemical hapten exposure. Time point: patch test 3, about 24 weeks after DPC sensitization. Treatment reported: therapeutic diphenylcyclopropenone sensitization with weekly scalp DPC. TCRdb analysed the RACE reads with MiXCR anew, one entry per CDR3 protein. Of 110,000 or so distinct CDR3 sequences listed, about 34% are singletons. Sample: whole blood, taken in connection with sensitization to the hapten diphenylcyclopropenone (DPC). The source is a man aged 35 to 55 with alopecia areata. Some clones in this sample may be carry-over from other donors' samples.

V usage is TRBV12-3 or TRBV12-4 and J usage is TRBJ2-1; D remains unclear. V was clipped by 5 bases and J by 7 bases, with 6 bases between them. This CDR3 is 11 amino acids long. In DNA, the CDR3 is TGTGCCAGCAGTCCGAAGAATGAGCAGTTCTTC. Protein: CASSPKNEQFF.

V usage is TRBV5-1 and J usage is TRBJ2-5, with D maybe TRBD2 (5 bases). Germline CDR1 reads SGHRS; CDR2 reads YFSETQ. The CDR3 loop spans 14 amino acids. V was shortened by 2 bases and J by 1 base, with 9 bases between the two germline ends. The CDR3 bases are TGCGCCAGCAGCTTTTCTGAGGGCCAAGAGACCCAGTACTTC. It encodes CASSFSEGQETQYF.

The chain couples TRBV3-2 to TRBJ2-7. TRBV3-2 is designated a pseudogene. This CDR3 is 15 amino acids long. This chain's CDR3 is CASSHAIEASYEQYV. The CDR3 nucleotides read TGTGCCAGCAGCCATGCTATCGAAGCCTCCTACGAGCAGTACGTC.

This rearrangement joins TRBV4-2 to TRBJ2-6; 13 bases agree with TRBD2. The CDR3 is 21 amino acids. The V and J ends lost 0 bases and 1 base, in that order; junction bases with no gene match: 9. Germline CDR1 reads LGHNA; CDR2 reads YNFKEQ. CDR3 sequence reads: CASSQEVLAGGLTSGANVLTF. The DNA for the CDR3 is TGTGCCAGCAGCCAAGAGGTACTAGCGGGAGGGTTAACGTCTGGGGCCAACGTCCTGACTTTC.

The chain combines TRBV12-3 or TRBV12-4 with TRBJ1-2; possible D gene TRBD1, 5 bases. CDR3 length: 15 amino acids. With 3 bases removed from V and 2 bases from J, the gap between germline ends came to 13 bases. The CDR3, as DNA: TGTGCCAGCAGTTTTGGGGCCGGGAAGAACTATGGCTACACCTTC. Protein sequence: CASSFGAGKNYGYTF.

The chain links TRBV9 to TRBJ2-1; 12 bases line up with TRBD2. CDR3 length: 15 amino acids. J gave up 8 bases and V 0 bases, and 3 bases lay outside the gene matches. CDR1 SGDLS and CDR2 YYNGEE come from the germline V gene. In DNA form, the CDR3 reads TGTGCCAGCAGCGTAGCGGCTAGCGGGAGGGATGAGCAGTTCTTC. Translating it yields CASSVAASGRDEQFF.

CDR3 region: CASSPGGGQYF. Here the CDR3 DNA reads TGTGCCAGCAGCCCAGGGGGGGGGCAGTACTTC. The gene calls are TRBV7-2 and TRBJ2-7; the D call may be TRBD1 or TRBD2 (7 bases each). The CDR3 spans 11 residues. Trimming took off 5 bases at V and 9 bases at J, with 11 bases between the two ends. CDR1 SGHTA and CDR2 FQGNSA come from the germline V gene.

This chain uses TRBV6-1 with TRBJ1-5, with D possibly being TRBD1 (5 bases). V lost 2 bases to trimming and J lost 4 bases, with 9 bases between them. The CDR3 has 14 residues. From germline, CDR1 is MNHNS and CDR2 SASEGT. In nucleotides, the CDR3 is TGTGCCAGCAGTGAACAAAAGGGGAATCAGCCCCAGCATTTT. Its protein product is CASSEQKGNQPQHF.

This chain uses TRBV29-1 with TRBJ2-3, with D perhaps being TRBD1 or TRBD2 (5 bases each). The germline gives CDR1 SQVTM, CDR2 ANQGSEA. V dropped 7 bases and J dropped 5 bases, with 22 bases sitting between them. There are 15 residues in the CDR3. The CDR3 bases are TGCAGCGCCCCCCTCTGGGGCAGGGAGATAGATACGCAGTATTTT. Translated, it gives CSAPLWGREIDTQYF.

This clonotype appeared a single time. The rearrangement uses TRBV20-1 and TRBJ1-5; D perhaps matches TRBD1 (6 bases). V was cut by 3 bases and J by 5 bases, with 14 bases left in between. The CDR3 extends over 14 amino acids. The germline gives CDR1 DFQATT, CDR2 SNEGSKA (reference sequence). In DNA, the CDR3 is TGCAGTGCTAGTGTCGGGCAGGGGTATCAGCCCCAGCATTTT. Protein product: CSASVGQGYQPQHF.

This clonotype appeared a few times. V and J are TRBV7-2 and TRBJ2-3; the D gene could be TRBD1 or TRBD2 (5 bases each). Trimming pared 7 bases from V and 3 bases from J, leaving 20 bases between. Germline-derived CDR1 and CDR2 are SGHTA and FQGNSA. The CDR3 spans 16 residues. This CDR3 reads CASTNSGTQRTDTQYF. The CDR3 region has the DNA TGTGCCAGCACGAATTCCGGGACGCAGCGGACAGATACGCAGTATTTT. Based on the CDR3 plus reference TRBV7-2 and TRBJ2-3, the full variable domain is GAGVSQSPSNKVTEKGKDVELRCDPISGHTALYWYRQSLGQGLEFLIYFQGNSAPDKSGLPSDRFSAERTGGSVSTLTIQRTQQEDSAVYLCASTNSGTQRTDTQYFGPGTRLTVL.

The chain carries TRBV4-3 and TRBJ2-3, with a tentative D call TRBD1 (5 bases). CDR1 and CDR2 from the germline V gene are LGHNA and YSLEER. The CDR3 contains 17 residues. Trimming cost V 0 bases and J 2 bases, with 15 bases left between them. CDR3 nucleotides: TGCGCCAGCAGCCAAGATTGGACATCCAAGGCCACAGATACGCAGTATTTT. It is translated as CASSQDWTSKATDTQYF.

This clonotype appeared a few times. This sequence joins TRBV12-3 or TRBV12-4 and TRBJ2-4; TRBD2 aligns across 10 bases. J was trimmed by 3 bases and V by 3 bases; bases with no gene match: 5. The length of the CDR3 is 16 residues. The DNA for the CDR3 is TGTGCCAGCAGTTTTCTTGGGACTAGCGACAAAAACATTCAGTACTTC. Translating it yields CASSFLGTSDKNIQYF.

The rearrangement joins TRBV7-3 to TRBJ2-3; TRBD1 or TRBD2 may be the D gene (6 bases each). Germline V CDR1 and CDR2: SGHTA, FQGTGA. This CDR3 comprises 16 residues. V shed 5 bases and J shed 4 bases, with 19 bases lying between them. The CDR3 coding sequence is TGTGCCAGCAGCCGTATGGGGGGCTTCGGGGCAGATACGCAGTATTTT. Protein: CASSRMGGFGADTQYF. Full variable domain (missing parts from reference TRBV7-3 and TRBJ2-3): GAGVSQTPSNKVTEKGKYVELRCDPISGHTALYWYRQSLGQGPEFLIYFQGTGAADDSGLPNDRFFAVRPEGSVSTLKIQRTERGDSAVYLCASSRMGGFGADTQYFGPGTRLTVL.

In its sample, this clonotype was seen many times. V gene TRBV29-1 combines with J gene TRBJ2-3, with 8 bases aligning to TRBD2. V shed 4 bases, J shed 5 bases, and the junction held 8 bases outside the gene matches. The length of the CDR3 is 14 residues. CDR1 and CDR2 from the germline V gene are SQVTM and ANQGSEA. The CDR3 is CSVGREGRRDTQYF. CDR3 DNA: TGCAGCGTTGGACGGGAGGGCCGGAGAGATACGCAGTATTTT.

The chain is built from TRBV6-5 and TRBJ2-3; 10 bases are shared with TRBD2. Losses at the gene ends were 7 bases for V and 0 bases for J; bases not matched to a gene: 4. This CDR3 has 15 residues. Germline CDR1 is MNHEY and CDR2 is SVGAGI. CDR3: CASTKREGSTDTQYF. Here the CDR3 DNA reads TGTGCCAGCACCAAGCGGGAGGGGAGCACAGATACGCAGTATTTT.

The V gene is TRBV7-9, the J gene TRBJ1-1; the D is unclear. V lost 5 bases, J lost 11 bases, and 15 bases lay in between. Germline V gene sequence: CDR1 SEHNR, CDR2 FQNEAQ (reference sequence). The CDR3 loop spans 12 amino acids. The CDR3 sequence: CASSLLQSEAFF. The CDR3, as DNA: TGTGCCAGCAGCCTCCTCCAGAGTGAGGCTTTCTTT.

This clonotype turned up a few times. The CDR3, as DNA: TGTGCCAGCAGTTTTCTGACAGGAATGGAAAAACTGTTTTTT. It yields the protein CASSFLTGMEKLFF. This chain links TRBV12-3 or TRBV12-4 with TRBJ1-4, with a weak D call TRBD1 (6 bases). The germline V and J ends were trimmed by 3 bases and 8 bases, with 13 bases remaining between them. This CDR3 is 14 amino acids long.

V gene TRBV5-8 combines with J gene TRBJ2-3; D is possibly TRBD1 or TRBD2 (5 bases each). This CDR3 has 15 amino acids. V was shortened by 4 bases and J by 4 bases, with 16 bases between the two germline ends. Germline V gene sequence: CDR1 SGHTS, CDR2 YDEGEE. The CDR3 DNA reads as TGTGCCAGCAGCCCTGGGACCTTGGGCGCAGATACGCAGTATTTT. Its translation is CASSPGTLGADTQYF. Together with reference TRBV5-8 and TRBJ2-3, the CDR3 gives the full variable domain: EAGVTQSPTHLIKTRGQQATLRCSPISGHTSVYWYQQALGLGLQFLLWYDEGEERNRGNFPPRFSGRQFPNYSSELNVNALELEDSALYLCASSPGTLGADTQYFGPGTRLTVL.

This clonotype turned up a few times. The rearrangement links TRBV12-3 or TRBV12-4 to TRBJ2-1; tentatively, D is TRBD1 (6 bases). The CDR3 runs to 16 residues. V was clipped by 3 bases and J by 1 base, with 13 bases between them. CDR3 sequence (DNA): TGTGCCAGCAGTTTTCTGTCCGGGACATCCTACAATGAGCAGTTCTTC. It encodes CASSFLSGTSYNEQFF.

This clonotype was found a few times. The V call is TRBV14, the J call TRBJ1-2, with no clear D. The CDR3 covers 15 residues. CDR1 is SGHDN and CDR2 is FVKESK in the germline V gene. Trimming pared 3 bases from V and 5 bases from J, leaving 16 bases between. The CDR3 spells CASSQEYDVFYGYTF. The CDR3 region has the DNA TGTGCCAGCAGCCAGGAGTATGATGTCTTTTATGGCTACACCTTC.

This clonotype was seen a few times. V gene TRBV7-8 combines with J gene TRBJ2-7; the D is unclear. The length of the CDR3 is 14 residues. Germline CDR1 SGHVS, CDR2 FQNEAQ. The V end was cut by 8 bases, the J end by 2 bases, with 16 bases between. Here the CDR3 DNA reads TGTGCCAGCCTCCAGGCTCCGGTCGCCTACGAGCAGTACTTC. It translates to CASLQAPVAYEQYF. The full variable domain, with the rest looked up from reference TRBV7-8 and TRBJ2-7, is GAGVSQSPRYKVAKRGQDVALRCDPISGHVSLFWYQQALGQGPEFLTYFQNEAQLDKSGLPSDRFFAERPEGSVSTLKIQRTQQEDSAVYLCASLQAPVAYEQYFGPGTRLTVT.

This clonotype was found many times. This sequence joins TRBV29-1 and TRBJ2-7, with D possibly being TRBD1 (5 bases). V was shortened by 1 base and J by 5 bases, with 6 bases between the two germline ends. The V gene's germline CDR1 is SQVTM and CDR2 ANQGSEA. The CDR3 covers 11 residues. The CDR3 DNA sequence: TGCAGCGTTGAAGGGGGCCACGAGCAGTACTTC. Its protein product is CSVEGGHEQYF.

This chain uses TRBV28 with TRBJ2-5, with 10 bases lining up with TRBD2. Germline V lookup: CDR1 MDHEN, CDR2 SYDVKM. V gave up 4 bases and J gave up 3 bases; unmatched junction bases: 11. The CDR3 is 17 amino acids. The CDR3 nucleotides read TGTGCCAGCAGTTCCGGGTCTAGCGGGAGTTCGGAAGAGACCCAGTACTTC. Its translation is CASSSGSSGSSEETQYF.

The gene calls are TRBV20-1 and TRBJ2-3; 10 nucleotides match TRBD2. J lost 1 base, V lost 6 bases, and 7 bases had no gene match. The CDR3 covers 15 residues. Germline V lookup: CDR1 DFQATT, CDR2 SNEGSKA (reference sequence). The DNA for the CDR3 is TGCAGTGCAAGAACTAGCGGGATCCGCACAGATACGCAGTATTTT. Residues: CSARTSGIRTDTQYF.

This chain connects TRBV12-3 or TRBV12-4 to TRBJ2-5; D possibly uses TRBD1 or TRBD2 (5 bases each). The V and J ends lost 6 bases and 2 bases respectively, with 19 bases between them. This CDR3 region has 16 residues. The CDR3 nucleotides read TGTGCCAGCAGCCCGAGTCGGGGACGGACTCAAGAGACCCAGTACTTC. This codes for CASSPSRGRTQETQYF.

V is TRBV20-1 and J is TRBJ2-4; TRBD2 matches at 13 bases. CDR3 length: 16 amino acids. Trimming removed 6 bases from V and 1 base from J; junction bases left unmatched: 6. CDR1 and CDR2 (germline): DFQATT, SNEGSKA (reference sequence). The CDR3 protein is CSATGLAGSAKNIQYF. In nucleotides, the CDR3 is TGCAGTGCAACGGGACTAGCGGGAAGTGCCAAAAACATTCAGTACTTC.

The V and J genes are TRBV12-3 or TRBV12-4 and TRBJ2-5, with D tentatively TRBD1 (6 bases). The CDR3 is made up of 16 amino acids. Trimming left V 9 bases short and J 3 bases short, with 23 bases between. CDR3 bases: TGTGCCAGTACAAAGGGGCGGAACAGGGAAGAAGAGACCCAGTACTTC. Protein sequence: CASTKGRNREEETQYF.